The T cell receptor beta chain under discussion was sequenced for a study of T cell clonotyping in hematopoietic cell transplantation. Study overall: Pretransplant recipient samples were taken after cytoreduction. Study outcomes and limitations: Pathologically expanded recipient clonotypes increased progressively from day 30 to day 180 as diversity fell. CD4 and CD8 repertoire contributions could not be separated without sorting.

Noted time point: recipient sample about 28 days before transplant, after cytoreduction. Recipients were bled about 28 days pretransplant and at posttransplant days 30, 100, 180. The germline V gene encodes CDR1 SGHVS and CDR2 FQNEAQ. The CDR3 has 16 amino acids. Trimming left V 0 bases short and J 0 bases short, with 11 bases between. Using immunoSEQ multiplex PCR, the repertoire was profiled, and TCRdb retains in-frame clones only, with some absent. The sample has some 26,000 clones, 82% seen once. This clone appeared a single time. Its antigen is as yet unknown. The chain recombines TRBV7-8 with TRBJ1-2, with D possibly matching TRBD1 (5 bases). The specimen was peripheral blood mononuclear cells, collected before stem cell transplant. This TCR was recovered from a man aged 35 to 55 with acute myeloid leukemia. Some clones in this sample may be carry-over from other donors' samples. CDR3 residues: CASSLAIGAPNYGYTF. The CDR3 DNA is TGTGCCAGCAGCTTAGCCATAGGGGCCCCTAACTATGGCTACACCTTC. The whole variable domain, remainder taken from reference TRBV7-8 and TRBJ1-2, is GAGVSQSPRYKVAKRGQDVALRCDPISGHVSLFWYQQALGQGPEFLTYFQNEAQLDKSGLPSDRFFAERPEGSVSTLKIQRTQQEDSAVYLCASSLAIGAPNYGYTFGSGTRLTVV.